Listed below are T cell receptor beta chains from one sample, sequenced in a study of Graves' ophthalmopathy and Graves' hyperthyroidism. MiXCR, applied by TCRdb to the multiplex PCR reads, yields one record per CDR3 protein. The table lists 620,000 or so distinct CDR3 sequences, about a fifth of them singletons. Sequencing was performed on peripheral blood. The origin of the receptors is a woman younger than 30 with stable Graves' hyperthyroidism. Some clones in this sample may be carry-over from other donors' samples. Both conserved end residues are part of each CDR3. The D gene is left open where the match is weak. Only part of the rows carry a size: once, few, many, or a class if the clone is expanded.

>TRBJ2-5|TRBV15|NA|NA
CATSRGDIGETQYF
TGTGCCACCAGCAGGGGGGACATTGGAGAGACCCAGTACTTC
>TRBJ1-2|TRBV29-1|NA|NA
CSVQGLKGYTF
TGCAGCGTTCAGGGGTTGAAAGGCTACACCTTC
>TRBJ2-4|TRBV11-2|TRBD2|many
CASSQTNVAGVQYF
TGTGCCAGCAGCCAAACGAACGTAGCGGGAGTTCAGTACTTC
>TRBJ1-1|TRBV5-1|TRBD1|NA
CASIPDRGGANTEAFF
TGCGCCAGCATCCCAGACAGGGGAGGCGCGAACACTGAAGCTTTCTTT
>TRBJ1-2|TRBV7-2|NA|NA
CASSFAAGYGYTF
TGTGCCAGCAGCTTTGCGGCAGGCTATGGCTACACCTTC
>TRBJ2-7|TRBV15|NA|NA
CATSSPAQGYEQYF
TGTGCCACCAGCAGCCCGGCGCAGGGCTACGAGCAGTACTTC
>TRBJ1-2|TRBV7-9|TRBD1|many
CASSLRSPGQGNYGYTF
TGTGCCAGCAGCTTAAGGTCCCCGGGACAGGGGAACTATGGCTACACCTTC
>TRBJ2-5|TRBV5-8|TRBD2|NA
CASSFPTSGGPRTQYF
TGTGCCAGCAGCTTTCCGACTAGCGGGGGCCCCAGGACCCAGTACTTC
>TRBJ2-5|TRBV2|TRBD2|many
CASSARLAGGLYQETQYF
TGTGCCAGCAGTGCCAGGCTAGCGGGGGGTCTGTACCAAGAGACCCAGTACTTC
>TRBJ2-3|TRBV13|TRBD2|once
CASYMRGAVTDTQYF
TGTGCCAGCTACATGCGGGGGGCTGTCACAGATACGCAGTATTTT
>TRBJ2-5|TRBV29-1|NA|NA
CSVVRGGPWETQYF
TGCAGCGTTGTGAGGGGGGGTCCTTGGGAGACCCAGTACTTC
>TRBJ1-5|TRBV19|NA|many
CASTLIGGARDQPQHF
TGTGCCAGTACCCTAATCGGCGGGGCCAGGGATCAGCCCCAGCATTTT
>TRBJ1-1|TRBV12-3/TRBV12-4|NA|NA
CASSYRDFAFF
TGTGCCAGCAGCTACCGGGACTTTGCATTCTTT
>TRBJ1-2|TRBV4-3|NA|NA
CASSQDADSGYTF
TGCGCCAGCAGCCAAGATGCAGACAGTGGCTACACCTTC
>TRBJ1-1|TRBV7-2|NA|many
CASGSGMNTEAFF
TGTGCCAGTGGGAGTGGCATGAACACTGAAGCTTTCTTT
>TRBJ2-5|TRBV3-1|TRBD1|many
CASSPGQSPETQYF
TGTGCCAGCAGCCCGGGACAGTCGCCTGAGACCCAGTACTTC
>TRBJ2-7|TRBV12-3/TRBV12-4|NA|many
CASSFSWTESYEQYF
TGTGCCAGCAGTTTCTCCTGGACAGAATCCTACGAGCAGTACTTC
>TRBJ2-5|TRBV7-2|NA|NA
CASSSQGHQGTQYF
TGTGCCAGCAGCTCCCAGGGTCACCAAGGGACCCAGTACTTC
>TRBJ1-1|TRBV28|NA|few
CASIEGRSPEAFF
TGTGCCAGCATCGAAGGGAGGTCACCTGAAGCTTTCTTT
>TRBJ2-7|TRBV12-5|NA|NA
CASGLGRTYEQYF
TGTGCTAGTGGTTTGGGTCGAACCTACGAGCAGTACTTC
>TRBJ1-5|TRBV19|NA|few
CASTSGLINQPQHF
TGTGCCAGTACCTCGGGACTGATCAATCAGCCCCAGCATTTT
>TRBJ2-7|TRBV20-1|NA|many
CSARIPPSYEQYF
TGCAGTGCTAGAATCCCCCCTAGTTACGAGCAGTACTTC
>TRBJ1-5|TRBV28|NA|NA
CASSLARRANQPQHF
TGTGCCAGCAGTTTAGCCCGACGGGCCAATCAGCCCCAGCATTTT
>TRBJ1-2|TRBV19|NA|many
CASRTENYGYTF
TGTGCCAGTAGGACAGAAAACTATGGCTACACCTTC
>TRBJ1-5|TRBV7-8|NA|NA
CASSSNEMIGNQPQHF
TGTGCCAGCAGCTCCAACGAAATGATTGGCAATCAGCCCCAGCATTTT
>TRBJ2-7|TRBV9|NA|many
CASSEGSTYEQYF
TGTGCCAGCAGCGAGGGTAGCACCTACGAGCAGTACTTC
>TRBJ2-7|TRBV6-1|TRBD1|few
CASSREWDRDYEQYF
TGTGCCAGCAGTAGAGAGTGGGACAGGGACTACGAGCAGTACTTC
>TRBJ2-7|TRBV29-1|NA|many
CSVSGAISYEQYF
TGCAGCGTCTCAGGGGCTATCTCCTACGAGCAGTACTTC
>TRBJ1-5|TRBV6-5|TRBD1|few
CASSYSGQGSGNQPQHF
TGTGCCAGCAGTTACTCAGGACAGGGTAGCGGCAATCAGCCCCAGCATTTT
>TRBJ1-6|TRBV19|TRBD1|many
CASSASDRANSPLHF
TGTGCCAGTAGTGCTTCGGACAGGGCTAATTCACCCCTCCACTTT
>TRBJ2-7|TRBV11-2|NA|many
CASSLGTLYEQYF
TGTGCCAGCAGCTTAGGTACACTTTACGAGCAGTACTTC
>TRBJ1-1|TRBV19|NA|many
CASSMGSTDPMNTEAFF
TGTGCCAGTAGTATGGGCAGCACGGACCCCATGAACACTGAAGCTTTCTTT
>TRBJ1-6|TRBV4-1|NA|many
CASSQVPLGNSPLHF
TGCGCCAGCAGCCAAGTCCCATTGGGTAATTCACCCCTCCACTTT
>TRBJ2-6|TRBV12-3/TRBV12-4|NA|many
CASSTLSGANVLTF
TGTGCCAGCAGTACCCTTTCAGGGGCCAACGTCCTGACTTTC
>TRBJ2-4|TRBV18|NA|NA
CASSPQGLGAKNIQYF
TGTGCCAGCTCACCTCAGGGGTTAGGGGCCAAAAACATTCAGTACTTC
>TRBJ1-5|TRBV7-2|NA|NA
CASSLVLDSYSNQPQHF
TGTGCCAGCAGCTTAGTGCTAGACAGTTATAGCAATCAGCCCCAGCATTTT
>TRBJ2-1|TRBV12-3/TRBV12-4|NA|many
CASSFRGDNEQFF
TGTGCCAGCAGTTTCAGGGGTGACAATGAGCAGTTCTTC
>TRBJ2-3|TRBV6-1|TRBD2|many
CASRQRGSTDTQYF
TGTGCCAGCAGACAGCGGGGAAGCACAGATACGCAGTATTTT
>TRBJ2-7|TRBV29-1|TRBD1|many
CSSGQGEYEQYF
TGCAGCTCCGGACAGGGGGAGTACGAGCAGTACTTC
>TRBJ1-2|TRBV11-1|NA|NA
CASSFSMGQGDYGYTF
TGTGCCAGCAGCTTCTCCATGGGCCAGGGCGACTATGGCTACACCTTC
>TRBJ1-1|TRBV7-6|NA|NA
CASSLRGKNTEAFF
TGTGCCAGCAGCTTAAGAGGAAAGAACACTGAAGCTTTCTTT
>TRBJ1-1|TRBV6-1|NA|NA
CASSGGSMNTEAFF
TGTGCCAGCAGTGGAGGATCAATGAACACTGAAGCTTTCTTT